Each of the 5 T cell receptor beta chains below was sequenced from the same sample in a study of regulatory T cells in long-lasting Graves disease. Arm-PCR of CDR3 regions with iRepertoire HTBI primers generated TCR beta libraries. MiXCR, applied by TCRdb to the multiplex PCR reads, yields one record per CDR3 protein. The sample yields under 500,000 distinct CDR3 sequences, 20% to 25% seen once. As to time point: persistent/refractory GD, antithyroid drugs over 5 years with positive TRAb. Following extraction of RNA from PBMCs, that RNA was used to make the TCR library. The sample was peripheral blood mononuclear cells (PBMCs), taken when the disease was refractory, from a patient treated with antithyroid drugs. These receptors were taken from a female donor with Graves disease.

The sample holds many counts of this clonotype. The chain couples TRBV28 to TRBJ1-1; 7 nucleotides match TRBD1. The V and J ends lost 7 bases and 3 bases, in that order; junction bases with no gene match: 11. CDR1 is MDHEN and CDR2 is SYDVKM in the germline V gene. The CDR3 spans 15 residues. The CDR3 sequence: CASTGGGWLDTEAFF. The CDR3 DNA reads as TGTGCCAGCACAGGGGGGGGTTGGTTGGACACTGAAGCTTTCTTT.

The rearrangement uses TRBV19 and TRBJ1-1; D unclear. CDR1 is LNHDA and CDR2 is SQIVND in the germline V gene (reference sequence). Trimming stripped 8 bases from V and 4 bases from J, with 8 bases between. This CDR3 has 11 residues. Written as DNA, the CDR3 is TGTGCCAGTGGGCTTGGCACTGAAGCTTTCTTT. Translation gives CASGLGTEAFF.

Ten or more counts support this clonotype. The rearrangement joins TRBV2 to TRBJ1-4; unclear D gene. V was clipped by 2 bases and J by 11 bases, with 15 bases between them. The germline gives CDR1 SNHLY, CDR2 FYNNEI. This CDR3 is built from 14 residues. As DNA, the CDR3 is TGTGCCAGCAGTGAATTGCGACGGAAGGATAAACTGTTTTTT. Translated: CASSELRRKDKLFF. The variable domain in full, with the rest retrieved from reference TRBV2 and TRBJ1-4, is EPEVTQTPSHQVTQMGQEVILRCVPISNHLYFYWYRQILGQKVEFLVSFYNNEISEKSEIFDDQFSVERPDGSNFTLKIRSTKLEDSAMYFCASSELRRKDKLFFGSGTQLSVL.

This chain uses TRBV20-1 with TRBJ2-5; possible D gene TRBD2, 6 bases. Germline-derived CDR1 and CDR2 are DFQATT and SNEGSKA (reference sequence). Trimming pared 6 bases from V and 4 bases from J, leaving 18 bases between. The CDR3 contains 14 residues. This CDR3 reads CSATPSSAGETQYF. In nucleotides, the CDR3 is TGCAGTGCAACACCCTCTAGCGCTGGAGAGACCCAGTACTTC.

This clonotype has at least ten counts. This chain connects TRBV20-1 to TRBJ2-5; 10 bases fit TRBD2. V lost 4 bases and J lost 5; bases outside the gene matches: 19. Germline V gene lookup returns CDR1 DFQATT and CDR2 SNEGSKA (reference sequence). The CDR3 runs 18 residues. DNA for the CDR3: TGCAGTGCTATAATGGCTAGCGGGAGTGCTTACCAACGTGAGACCCAGTACTTC. It is translated as CSAIMASGSAYQRETQYF.